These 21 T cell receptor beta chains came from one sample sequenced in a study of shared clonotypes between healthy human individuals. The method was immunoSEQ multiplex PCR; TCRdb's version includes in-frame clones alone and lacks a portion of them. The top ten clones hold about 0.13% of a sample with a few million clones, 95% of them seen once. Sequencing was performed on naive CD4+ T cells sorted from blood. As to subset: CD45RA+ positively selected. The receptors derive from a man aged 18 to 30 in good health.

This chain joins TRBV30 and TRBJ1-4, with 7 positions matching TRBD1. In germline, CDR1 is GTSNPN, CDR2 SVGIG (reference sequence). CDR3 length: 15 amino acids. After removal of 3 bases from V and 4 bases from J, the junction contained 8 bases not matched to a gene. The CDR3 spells CAWSPLDRDNEKLFF. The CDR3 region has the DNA TGTGCCTGGAGCCCTCTTGACAGGGATAATGAAAAACTGTTTTTT.

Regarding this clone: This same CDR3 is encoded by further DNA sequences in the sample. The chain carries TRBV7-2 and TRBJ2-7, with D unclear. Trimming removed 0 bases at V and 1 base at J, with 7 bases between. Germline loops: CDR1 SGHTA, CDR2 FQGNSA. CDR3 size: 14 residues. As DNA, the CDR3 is TGTGCCAGCAGCTTAGCGTTTGGGTCCTACGAGCAGTACTTC. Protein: CASSLAFGSYEQYF.

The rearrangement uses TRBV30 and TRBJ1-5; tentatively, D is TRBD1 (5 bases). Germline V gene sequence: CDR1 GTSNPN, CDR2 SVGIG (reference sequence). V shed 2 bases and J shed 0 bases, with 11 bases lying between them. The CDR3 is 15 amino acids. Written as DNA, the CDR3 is TGTGCCTGGAGTACCCGGGGGAATAGCAATCAGCCCCAGCATTTT. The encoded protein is CAWSTRGNSNQPQHF.

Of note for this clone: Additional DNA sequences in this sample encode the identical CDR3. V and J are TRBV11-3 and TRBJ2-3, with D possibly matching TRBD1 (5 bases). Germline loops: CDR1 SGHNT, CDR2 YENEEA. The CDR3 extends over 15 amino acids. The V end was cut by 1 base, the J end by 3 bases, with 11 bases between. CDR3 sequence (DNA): TGTGCCAGCAGCTTAGGTGGGCAGGGAACAGATACGCAGTATTTT. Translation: CASSLGGQGTDTQYF.

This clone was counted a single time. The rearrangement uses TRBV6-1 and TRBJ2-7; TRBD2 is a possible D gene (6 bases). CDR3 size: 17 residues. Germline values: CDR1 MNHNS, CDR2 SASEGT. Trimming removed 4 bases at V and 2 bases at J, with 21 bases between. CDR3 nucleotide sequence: TGTGCCAGCAGTGTGAGGACTACCTTACTTGTAGCCTACGAGCAGTACTTC. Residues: CASSVRTTLLVAYEQYF.

CDR3 residues: CASSVGTGSYEQYF. The CDR3 DNA is TGTGCCAGCAGCGTCGGGACAGGCTCCTACGAGCAGTACTTC. This chain uses TRBV11-3 with TRBJ2-7; 8 bases align to TRBD1. The ends lost 5 bases at V and 0 bases at J; junction bases unmatched: 3. The CDR3 contains 14 residues. Germline V gives CDR1 SGHNT, CDR2 YENEEA.

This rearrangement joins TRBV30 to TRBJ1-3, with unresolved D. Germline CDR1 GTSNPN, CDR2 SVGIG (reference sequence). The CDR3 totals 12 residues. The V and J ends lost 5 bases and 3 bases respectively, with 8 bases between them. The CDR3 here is CAWGGNGNTIYF. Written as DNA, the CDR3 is TGTGCCTGGGGAGGGAATGGAAACACCATATATTTT.

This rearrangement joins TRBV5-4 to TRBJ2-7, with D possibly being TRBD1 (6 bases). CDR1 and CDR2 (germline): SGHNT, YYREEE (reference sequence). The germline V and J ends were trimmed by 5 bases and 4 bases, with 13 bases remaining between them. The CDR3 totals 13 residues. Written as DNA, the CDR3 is TGTGCCAGCAGTCCGGGACATCGATACGAGCAGTACTTC. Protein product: CASSPGHRYEQYF.

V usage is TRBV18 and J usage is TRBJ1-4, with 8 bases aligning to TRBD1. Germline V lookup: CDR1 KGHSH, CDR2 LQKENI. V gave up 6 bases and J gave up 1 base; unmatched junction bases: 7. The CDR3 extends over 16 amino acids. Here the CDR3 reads CASSPATGGTNEKLFF. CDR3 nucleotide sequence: TGTGCCAGCTCGCCTGCCACAGGGGGAACTAATGAAAAACTGTTTTTT.

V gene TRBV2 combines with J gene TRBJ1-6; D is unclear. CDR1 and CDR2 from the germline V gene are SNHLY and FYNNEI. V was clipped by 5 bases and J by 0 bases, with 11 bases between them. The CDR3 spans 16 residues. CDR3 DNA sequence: TGTGCCAGCAGTCCATCGGAATCCTCCTATAATTCACCCCTCCACTTT. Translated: CASSPSESSYNSPLHF.

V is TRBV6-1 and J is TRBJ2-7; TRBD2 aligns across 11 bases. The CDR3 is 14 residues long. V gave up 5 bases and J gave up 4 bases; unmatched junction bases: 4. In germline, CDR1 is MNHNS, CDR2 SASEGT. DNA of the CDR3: TGTGCCAGCAGTCCTGGGACTAGCGGTTACGAGCAGTACTTC. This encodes CASSPGTSGYEQYF.

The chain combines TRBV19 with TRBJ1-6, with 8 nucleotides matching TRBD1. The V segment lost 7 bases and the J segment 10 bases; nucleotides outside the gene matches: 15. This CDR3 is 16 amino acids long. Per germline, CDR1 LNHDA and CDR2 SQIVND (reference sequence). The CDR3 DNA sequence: TGTGCCAGTACCACAGGGGGAACGATCCCTAGCTCACCCCTCCACTTT. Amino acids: CASTTGGTIPSSPLHF.

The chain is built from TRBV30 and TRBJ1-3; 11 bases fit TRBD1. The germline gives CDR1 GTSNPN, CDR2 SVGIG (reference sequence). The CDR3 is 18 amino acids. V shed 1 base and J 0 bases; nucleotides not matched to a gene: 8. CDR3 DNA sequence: TGTGCCTGGAGTGGGACAGGGGGCACCAAGAGCTCTGGAAACACCATATATTTT. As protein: CAWSGTGGTKSSGNTIYF.

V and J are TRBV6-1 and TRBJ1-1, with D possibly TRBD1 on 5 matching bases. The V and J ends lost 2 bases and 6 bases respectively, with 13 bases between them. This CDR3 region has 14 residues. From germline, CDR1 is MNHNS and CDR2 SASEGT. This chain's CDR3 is CASSEFGGKPEAFF. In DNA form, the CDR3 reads TGTGCCAGCAGTGAATTCGGGGGTAAGCCTGAAGCTTTCTTT.

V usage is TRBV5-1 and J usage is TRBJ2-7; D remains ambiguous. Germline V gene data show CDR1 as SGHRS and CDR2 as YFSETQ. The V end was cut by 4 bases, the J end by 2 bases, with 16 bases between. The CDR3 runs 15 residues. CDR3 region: CASSPGSAIPYEQYF. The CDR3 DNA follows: TGCGCCAGCAGCCCTGGTTCGGCTATTCCCTACGAGCAGTACTTC.

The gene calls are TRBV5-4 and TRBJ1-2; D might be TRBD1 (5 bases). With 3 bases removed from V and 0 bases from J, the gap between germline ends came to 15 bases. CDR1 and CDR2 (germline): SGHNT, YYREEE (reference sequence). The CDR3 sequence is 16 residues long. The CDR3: CASSSGGAVANYGYTF. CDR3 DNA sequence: TGTGCCAGCAGCTCTGGGGGAGCGGTAGCTAACTATGGCTACACCTTC. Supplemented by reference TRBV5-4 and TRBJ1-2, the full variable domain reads ETGVTQSPTHLIKTRGQQVTLRCSSQSGHNTVSWYQQALGQGPQFIFQYYREEENGRGNFPPRFSGLQFPNYSSELNVNALELDDSALYLCASSSGGAVANYGYTFGSGTRLTVV.

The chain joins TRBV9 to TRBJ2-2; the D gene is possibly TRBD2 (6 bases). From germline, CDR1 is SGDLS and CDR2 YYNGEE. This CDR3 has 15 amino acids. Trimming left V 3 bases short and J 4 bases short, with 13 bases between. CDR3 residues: CASSATLASTGELFF. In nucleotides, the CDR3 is TGTGCCAGCAGCGCTACACTAGCATCCACCGGGGAGCTGTTTTTT. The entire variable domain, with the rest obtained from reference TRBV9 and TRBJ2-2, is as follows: DSGVTQTPKHLITATGQRVTLRCSPRSGDLSVYWYQQSLDQGLQFLIQYYNGEERAKGNILERFSAQQFPDLHSELNLSSLELGDSALYFCASSATLASTGELFFGEGSRLTVL.

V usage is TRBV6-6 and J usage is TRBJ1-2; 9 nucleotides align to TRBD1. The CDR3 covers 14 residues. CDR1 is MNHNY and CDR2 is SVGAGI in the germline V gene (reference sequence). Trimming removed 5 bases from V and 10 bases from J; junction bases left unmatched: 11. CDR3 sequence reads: CASSPSDRGGDYTF. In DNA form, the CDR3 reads TGTGCCAGCAGTCCATCGGACAGGGGTGGGGACTACACCTTC.

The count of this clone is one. The CDR3 loop is CASTTRAGGLSGYTF. The CDR3 DNA sequence: TGTGCCAGCACCACCCGCGCGGGAGGGTTAAGTGGCTACACCTTC. The rearrangement links TRBV28 to TRBJ1-2, with D uncertain. V was shortened by 7 bases and J by 7 bases, with 22 bases between the two germline ends. The CDR3 consists of 15 residues. The germline V gene encodes CDR1 MDHEN and CDR2 SYDVKM.

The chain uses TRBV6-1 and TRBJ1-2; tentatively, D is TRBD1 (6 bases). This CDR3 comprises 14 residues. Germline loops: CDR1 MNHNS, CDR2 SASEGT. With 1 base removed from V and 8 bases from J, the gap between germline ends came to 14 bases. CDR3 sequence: CASSEEGGLGGYTF. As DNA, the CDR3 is TGTGCCAGCAGTGAAGAGGGGGGGCTAGGCGGCTACACCTTC.

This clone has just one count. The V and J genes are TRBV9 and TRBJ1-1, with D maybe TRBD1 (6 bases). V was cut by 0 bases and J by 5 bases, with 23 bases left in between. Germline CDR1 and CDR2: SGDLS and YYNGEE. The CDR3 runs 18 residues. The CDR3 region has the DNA TGTGCCAGCAGCGTAGGCGGAGGGGGGCCACGACGGGTTACTGAAGCTTTCTTT. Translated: CASSVGGGGPRRVTEAFF. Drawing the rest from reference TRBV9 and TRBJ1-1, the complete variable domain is DSGVTQTPKHLITATGQRVTLRCSPRSGDLSVYWYQQSLDQGLQFLIQYYNGEERAKGNILERFSAQQFPDLHSELNLSSLELGDSALYFCASSVGGGGPRRVTEAFFGQGTRLTVV.